Below, 31 T cell receptor beta chains from the same sample are listed, as sequenced in a study of blood T cell repertoires in COVID-19. Assay: immunoSEQ multiplex PCR; the TCRdb copy retains only in-frame clones and omits some. The sample contains more than 200,000 clones, about 88% of which appear only once. The specimen sequenced was peripheral blood. Receptors originate from a man in his sixties or seventies with acute or convalescent COVID-19.

This chain uses TRBV15 with TRBJ2-1; 8 bases map to TRBD2. Germline V gene lookup returns CDR1 LNHNV and CDR2 YYDKDF (reference sequence). This CDR3 comprises 17 residues. Trimming removed 4 bases from V and 0 bases from J; junction bases left unmatched: 8. CDR3: CATSTPLAEHSYNEQFF. As DNA, the CDR3 is TGTGCCACCAGCACCCCACTAGCGGAGCACTCCTACAATGAGCAGTTCTTC.

This chain joins TRBV18 and TRBJ1-1; D may be TRBD1 (5 bases). The germline V gene has CDR1 KGHSH and CDR2 LQKENI. The CDR3 consists of 13 residues. V lost 10 bases, J lost 7 bases, and 19 bases lay in between. The DNA of the CDR3 is TGTGCCACCCGCCGGGGGGTAGTAGATGAAGCTTTCTTT. It encodes CATRRGVVDEAFF.

This clone came up once. The same CDR3 can be traced to other DNA sequences in this sample. The chain is built from TRBV5-1 and TRBJ1-5; 8 nucleotides align to TRBD1. V was pared by 2 bases and J by 2 bases, with 0 bases of the junction left unmatched. The CDR3 has 14 amino acids. Per the germline V gene, CDR1 is SGHRS and CDR2 is YFSETQ. CDR3 sequence: CASSLQGGNQPQHF. As DNA, the CDR3 is TGCGCCAGCAGCTTACAGGGGGGCAATCAGCCCCAGCATTTT.

Comment on this clone: The sample has other DNA sequences that encode this CDR3 too. This chain joins TRBV30 and TRBJ1-1, with a possible D match to TRBD1 (5 bases). Trimming cost V 3 bases and J 4 bases, with 12 bases left between them. The CDR3 runs to 13 residues. Germline V lookup: CDR1 GTSNPN, CDR2 SVGIG (reference sequence). The CDR3 loop reads CAWRSGGGTEAFF. CDR3 in DNA: TGTGCCTGGAGGAGCGGGGGGGGCACTGAAGCTTTCTTT.

The rearrangement joins TRBV19 to TRBJ2-7, with 8 bases that match TRBD2. The V segment lost 3 bases and the J segment 1 base; nucleotides outside the gene matches: 2. CDR3 length equals 14 residues. Germline assignment: CDR1 LNHDA and CDR2 SQIVND (reference sequence). CDR3 in amino acids: CASSITSGSYEQYF. The CDR3 coding sequence is TGTGCCAGTAGTATCACTAGCGGATCCTACGAGCAGTACTTC.

The chain couples TRBV21-1 to TRBJ2-5; no DNA check was done on the table's D call, TRBD1. TRBV21-1 is noted as a pseudogene. The CDR3 length is 14 residues. Here the CDR3 DNA reads TGTGCCAGCAGCAAAGGGGGCAGAAAAGAGACCCAGTACTTC. Translating gives CASSKGGRKETQYF.

This chain joins TRBV30 and TRBJ1-6, with D unclear. The CDR3 contains 14 residues. The germline V gene has CDR1 GTSNPN and CDR2 SVGIG (reference sequence). The V end lost 4 bases, the J end lost 9 bases, and 16 bases lay between the germline ends. CDR3 DNA sequence: TGTGCCTGGAAATTAGTCCGGGCGGGTTCACCCCTCCACTTT. Translated, it gives CAWKLVRAGSPLHF.

The sample holds a few counts of this clone. The V gene is TRBV7-8, the J gene TRBJ2-7, with 9 nucleotides matching TRBD1. The germline gives CDR1 SGHVS, CDR2 FQNEAQ. The CDR3 totals 14 residues. The J segment lost 3 bases and the V segment lost 3 bases, leaving 3 bases of the junction unmatched. In nucleotides, the CDR3 is TGTGCCAGCAGCTTGACAGGGGGTGTCTACGAGCAGTACTTC. Protein: CASSLTGGVYEQYF.

J is TRBJ2-7 and V is TRBV7-9, with D perhaps matching TRBD2 (5 bases). The CDR3 spans 15 residues. Trimming took off 5 bases at V and 7 bases at J, with 21 bases between the two ends. Germline values: CDR1 SEHNR, CDR2 FQNEAQ (reference sequence). The CDR3 region has the DNA TGTGCCAGCAGCCTAGGGAAGCGTTCTAGCAAAGAGCAGTACTTC. Translation gives CASSLGKRSSKEQYF.

This chain uses TRBV21-1 with TRBJ1-1; whether TRBD1, the table's D call, matches the DNA was not checked. TRBV21-1 is annotated as a pseudogene. The CDR3 has 17 residues. The CDR3: CASSIPGQGAWNTEAFF. The CDR3 bases are TGTGCCAGCAGCATACCGGGACAGGGCGCGTGGAACACTGAAGCTTTCTTT.

The gene calls are TRBV29-1 and TRBJ1-3; no firm D call. Germline CDR1 is SQVTM and CDR2 is ANQGSEA. The CDR3 loop spans 14 amino acids. The V end was cut by 4 bases, the J end by 4 bases, with 14 bases between. The DNA of the CDR3 is TGCAGCGTTGCGGGGATCTCGACCGGAAACACCATATATTTT. Translated, it gives CSVAGISTGNTIYF. Complete variable domain (other parts from reference TRBV29-1 and TRBJ1-3): SAVISQKPSRDICQRGTSLTIQCQVDSQVTMMFWYRQQPGQSLTLIATANQGSEATYESGFVIDKFPISRPNLTFSTLTVSNMSPEDSSIYLCSVAGISTGNTIYFGEGSWLTVV.

J is TRBJ2-2 and V is TRBV9; D ambiguous. Germline loops: CDR1 SGDLS, CDR2 YYNGEE. V lost 4 bases to trimming and J lost 4 bases, with 11 bases between them. CDR3 size: 14 residues. CDR3 sequence reads: CASSLQQSTGELFF. The CDR3 DNA is TGTGCCAGCAGCCTCCAACAGTCCACCGGGGAGCTGTTTTTT.

DNA of the CDR3: TGTGCCAGTAGTATAGGGGGAGGGGATCAGCCCCAGCATTTT. This codes for CASSIGGGDQPQHF. This rearrangement joins TRBV19 to TRBJ1-5; perhaps TRBD1 as D (5 bases). The V end was cut by 1 base, the J end by 5 bases, with 9 bases between. The CDR3 is made up of 14 amino acids. The germline V gene encodes CDR1 LNHDA and CDR2 SQIVND (reference sequence).

V and J are TRBV28 and TRBJ1-2; 7 nucleotides line up with TRBD1. CDR3 size: 14 residues. Germline CDR1 and CDR2: MDHEN and SYDVKM. V shed 1 base and J 4 bases; nucleotides not matched to a gene: 3. CDR3 in DNA: TGTGCCAGCAGTTTATTAACAGGGGCCTATGGCTACACCTTC. Translation gives CASSLLTGAYGYTF.

There are a few counts of this clone. This sequence joins TRBV24-1 and TRBJ2-1; D not certain. Between the trimmed V and J ends, which lost 2 bases and 2 bases, there was a span of 12 bases. The CDR3 has 16 amino acids. CDR1 and CDR2 from the germline V gene are KGHDR and SFDVKD. The CDR3 DNA follows: TGTGCCACCAGTGATTCTGGAGCTTACGCCTACAATGAGCAGTTCTTC. Protein product: CATSDSGAYAYNEQFF.

V is TRBV5-8 and J is TRBJ2-1; possible D gene TRBD1, 6 bases. The CDR3 runs to 17 residues. V was shortened by 4 bases and J by 4 bases, with 21 bases between the two germline ends. Germline V lookup: CDR1 SGHTS, CDR2 YDEGEE. The CDR3 region has the DNA TGTGCCAGCAGCGACGGGACAACTTTTCTCCCATACAATGAGCAGTTCTTC. This encodes CASSDGTTFLPYNEQFF.

CDR3 amino acids: CASSNGTSRYYEQYF. The CDR3 coding sequence is TGTGCCAGCAGCAATGGGACTAGCCGTTACTACGAGCAGTACTTC. The chain links TRBV21-1 to TRBJ2-7; the D call of TRBD2 is as the table states it, not checked on the DNA. TRBV21-1 is labeled a pseudogene. This CDR3 has 15 amino acids.

The chain's CDR3 is CASSLDRESTEAFF. CDR3 DNA sequence: TGTGCCAGCAGTCTGGACAGGGAGAGCACTGAAGCTTTCTTT. The gene calls are TRBV6-4 and TRBJ1-1, with 8 bases that match TRBD1. Germline CDR1 is MRHNA and CDR2 is SNTAGT. After removal of 5 bases from V and 4 bases from J, the junction contained 6 bases not matched to a gene. The CDR3 spans 14 residues.

This clone was counted only a few times. Other DNA sequences from this sample encode an identical CDR3 as well. V gene TRBV7-2 combines with J gene TRBJ2-7; tentative D call: TRBD1 (6 bases). Trimming removed 5 bases from V and 1 base from J, with 12 bases in between. The CDR3 spans 14 residues. Looked up from germline, CDR1 is SGHTA and CDR2 is FQGNSA. The CDR3, as DNA: TGTGCCAGCAGCCCCGGACAGCTTTCCTACGAGCAGTACTTC. Protein product: CASSPGQLSYEQYF. The full variable domain, its missing parts supplied by reference TRBV7-2 and TRBJ2-7, is GAGVSQSPSNKVTEKGKDVELRCDPISGHTALYWYRQSLGQGLEFLIYFQGNSAPDKSGLPSDRFSAERTGGSVSTLTIQRTQQEDSAVYLCASSPGQLSYEQYFGPGTRLTVT.

The CDR3, as DNA: TGTGCCAGTATAAGGGACAGCTCGGCTAGGGGCTACACCTTC. Its protein product is CASIRDSSARGYTF. The chain couples TRBV19 to TRBJ1-2; 7 nucleotides line up with TRBD1. Germline V gene sequence: CDR1 LNHDA, CDR2 SQIVND (reference sequence). V dropped 7 bases and J dropped 8; count of bases not matched to a gene: 13. The CDR3 contains 14 residues.

The chain combines TRBV29-1 with TRBJ2-1; TRBD2 matches 13 bases. This CDR3 is built from 15 residues. The J segment lost 9 bases and the V segment lost 6 bases, leaving 11 bases of the junction unmatched. Germline-derived CDR1 and CDR2 are SQVTM and ANQGSEA. The CDR3 is CSVSFTSGRAVEQFF. The CDR3 DNA follows: TGCAGCGTCTCCTTCACTAGCGGGAGGGCCGTTGAGCAGTTCTTC.

The chain has TRBV5-6 and TRBJ2-7, with D tentatively TRBD1 (6 bases). Deletions cut 4 bases from V and 3 bases from J, with 8 bases between. The CDR3 loop spans 12 amino acids. Per the germline V gene, CDR1 is SGHDT and CDR2 is YYEEEE. CDR3 nucleotide sequence: TGTGCCAGCAGCCGGGACATCTACGAGCAGTACTTC. This encodes CASSRDIYEQYF.

The chain employs TRBV28 and TRBJ1-1; D gene unclear. The germline V gene encodes CDR1 MDHEN and CDR2 SYDVKM. V lost 8 bases and J 2 bases, leaving 15 bases between the germline ends. The CDR3 length is 14 residues. CDR3 DNA sequence: TGTGCCAGCCTCCCCCCCGGGATCAACACTGAAGCTTTCTTT. Protein sequence: CASLPPGINTEAFF.

Turning to this clone: In the same sample, other DNA sequences code for this CDR3. J is TRBJ1-5 and V is TRBV9; no clear D gene. Germline lookup yields CDR1 SGDLS and CDR2 YYNGEE. The CDR3 has 14 amino acids. The V end was cut by 2 bases, the J end by 1 base, with 7 bases between. In nucleotides, the CDR3 is TGTGCCAGCAGCGTTGATGGCAGCAATCAGCCCCAGCATTTT. Translating it yields CASSVDGSNQPQHF.

This clone was seen only a few times. CDR3 nucleotide sequence: TGTGCCAGCAGTATACGACAGGGACCGAACACTGAAGCTTTCTTT. It yields the protein CASSIRQGPNTEAFF. The rearrangement uses TRBV5-4 and TRBJ1-1, with 7 nucleotides matching TRBD1. The J segment lost 1 base and the V segment lost 5 bases, leaving 8 bases of the junction unmatched. The CDR3 loop spans 15 amino acids. Germline CDR1 and CDR2: SGHNT and YYREEE (reference sequence).

This clone was recorded once. The V and J genes are TRBV10-3 and TRBJ1-6; D might be TRBD1 (5 bases). Germline V lookup: CDR1 ENHRY, CDR2 SYGVKD. V lost 2 bases to trimming and J lost 7 bases, with 15 bases between them. This CDR3 has 16 amino acids. DNA of the CDR3: TGTGCCATCAGTGAGGGGGGGGTGAGGACGAATTCACCCCTCCACTTT. Translating it yields CAISEGGVRTNSPLHF.

The CDR3 loop is CASSGRLAGGPSYEQYF. CDR3 DNA: TGTGCCAGCAGCGGGCGACTAGCGGGAGGGCCTAGCTACGAGCAGTACTTC. The rearrangement joins TRBV7-9 to TRBJ2-7, with 14 nucleotides matching TRBD2. V shed 5 bases, J shed 3 bases, and the junction held 9 bases outside the gene matches. The germline gives CDR1 SEHNR, CDR2 FQNEAQ (reference sequence). The CDR3 extends over 17 amino acids.

The chain has TRBV29-1 and TRBJ2-1; maybe TRBD1 (6 bases). The CDR3 length is 11 residues. CDR1 is SQVTM, CDR2 ANQGSEA, per germline. V dropped 7 bases and J dropped 4 bases, with 8 bases sitting between them. DNA of the CDR3: TGCAGCGGCAGGGGATACAATGAGCAGTTCTTC. It is translated as CSGRGYNEQFF.

This clone came up once. This CDR3 is CAISETSGSTDTQYF. DNA of the CDR3: TGTGCCATCAGTGAAACTAGCGGGAGCACAGATACGCAGTATTTT. The chain combines TRBV10-3 with TRBJ2-3; the match to TRBD2 covers 9 bases. The V gene's germline CDR1 is ENHRY and CDR2 SYGVKD. After removal of 3 bases from V and 0 bases from J, the junction contained 1 base not matched to a gene. The CDR3 spans 15 residues.

The chain recombines TRBV19 with TRBJ1-2; 7 nucleotides align to TRBD1. Trimming removed 8 bases from V and 4 bases from J; junction bases left unmatched: 7. This CDR3 is built from 13 residues. From germline, CDR1 is LNHDA and CDR2 SQIVND (reference sequence). The CDR3 loop reads CASADSGGYGYTF. In DNA, the CDR3 is TGTGCCAGTGCGGACTCAGGGGGCTATGGCTACACCTTC.

The chain couples TRBV29-1 to TRBJ2-7, with TRBD2 identical over 10 bases. J gave up 7 bases and V 2 bases, and 5 bases lay outside the gene matches. This CDR3 comprises 13 residues. From germline, CDR1 is SQVTM and CDR2 ANQGSEA. CDR3 sequence (DNA): TGCAGCGTTGAATCTAGCGGGAGCTTTGAGCAGTACTTC. As protein: CSVESSGSFEQYF.